This TCR beta chain stems from a study of blood T cell repertoires in COVID-19. Germline lookup yields CDR1 MNHEY and CDR2 SVGAGI. Deletions cut 6 bases from V and 3 bases from J, with 12 bases between. This CDR3 is 13 amino acids long. Profiling relied on immunoSEQ multiplex PCR, and the TCRdb table lists in-frame clones only, not all of them. Among around 310,000 clones listed, 90% were seen once. V gene TRBV6-5 combines with J gene TRBJ2-7; no clear D. This receptor was obtained from a woman aged 40 to 49 with COVID-19, enrolled during active disease. Sequenced material: peripheral blood. The CDR3 loop reads CASRGVEVYEQYF. The CDR3 region has the DNA TGTGCCAGCAGAGGCGTTGAGGTCTACGAGCAGTACTTC.